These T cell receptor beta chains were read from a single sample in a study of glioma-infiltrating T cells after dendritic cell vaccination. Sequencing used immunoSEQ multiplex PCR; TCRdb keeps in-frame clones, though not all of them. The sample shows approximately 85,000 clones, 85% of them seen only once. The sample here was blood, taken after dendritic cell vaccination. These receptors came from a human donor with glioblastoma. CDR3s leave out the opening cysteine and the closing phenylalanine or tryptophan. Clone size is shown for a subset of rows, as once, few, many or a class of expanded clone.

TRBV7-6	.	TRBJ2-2	ASSLVGLAGSPGELF
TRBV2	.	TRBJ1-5	ASSVAQEPQH
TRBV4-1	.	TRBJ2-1	ASSQPVDSSYNEQF
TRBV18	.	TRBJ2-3	ASSPPSRDTQY
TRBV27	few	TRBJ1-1	ASSLTANTEAF
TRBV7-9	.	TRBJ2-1	ASSLGRSSGGHEQF
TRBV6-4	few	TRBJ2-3	ASSPFGGRIT
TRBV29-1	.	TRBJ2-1	SVGGLAGRNEQF
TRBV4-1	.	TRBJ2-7	ASSQAAGESYEQY
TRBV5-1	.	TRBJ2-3	ASSLLADNTDTQY
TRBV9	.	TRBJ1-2	ASSVGGGTEPYGYT
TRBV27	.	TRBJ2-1	ASSFLSTSSYNEQF
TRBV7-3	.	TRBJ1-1	ASSLGQGGATEAF
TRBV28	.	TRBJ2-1	ASTGTGTSGRLEQF
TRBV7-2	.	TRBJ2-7	ASSFRAPSYEQY
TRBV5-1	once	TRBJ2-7	ASRPLDPESGEQY
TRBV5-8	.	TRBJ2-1	AGGAQVHNEQF
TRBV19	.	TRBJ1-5	ASNVYYSNQPQH
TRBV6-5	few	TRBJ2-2	ASRGTGIAGELF
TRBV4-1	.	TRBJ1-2	ASDPYGGGHGYT
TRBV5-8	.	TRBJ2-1	ASSKSISGTLSNEQF
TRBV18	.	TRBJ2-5	ASSPTGGAETQY
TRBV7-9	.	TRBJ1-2	ASSLKGGGGYGYT
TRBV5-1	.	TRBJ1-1	ASSLGGGATEAF
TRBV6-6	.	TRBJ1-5	ASQARLNSNQPQH
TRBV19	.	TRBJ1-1	ASSPGGRNTEAF
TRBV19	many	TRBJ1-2	ASSRLGQYGYT
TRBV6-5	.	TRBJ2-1	ASSPLDRDNEQF
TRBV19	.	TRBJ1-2	ASRGVQQQSTNYGYT
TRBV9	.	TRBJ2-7	ASSPTGEASYEQY
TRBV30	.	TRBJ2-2	AWSVLAGAAGGELF
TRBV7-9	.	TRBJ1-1	ASSLGGGDTEAF
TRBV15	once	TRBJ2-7	ATSRDQRDTQR
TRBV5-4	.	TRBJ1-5	ASSLAGGGQPQH
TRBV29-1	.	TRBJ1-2	SVEGAGGLEYGYT
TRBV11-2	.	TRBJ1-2	ASSPTSGQPFGYT